This T cell receptor beta chain was observed in a study of OX40 agonist ivuxolimab in advanced cancers. Study summary: Partial responses were achieved by three patients: one hepatocellular carcinoma, two cutaneous melanoma. Findings and caveats of the study: In the 0.1 to 3.0 mg/kg range, CD4+ and CD8+ blood T cells had expanded clonally by week 6.

About this clone: What it binds is unknown.

Produced via immunoSEQ multiplex PCR; TCRdb's table is partial and in-frame only. This table has approximately 120,000 clones, around 93% appearing once. The CDR3 has 12 residues. With 10 bases clipped from V and 5 bases from J, the junction kept 7 bases outside the gene matches. The germline V gene encodes CDR1 LNHDA and CDR2 SQIVND (reference sequence). The source material was CD4+ or CD8+ T cells sorted from blood, sampled in a trial of the OX40 agonist ivuxolimab. The chain has TRBV19 and TRBJ2-5; 7 bases map to TRBD1. This clonotype was sampled from an adult with an advanced solid tumor such as melanoma, head and neck, liver or kidney cancer. The CDR3 spells CATGTVQETQYF. For the CDR3, the DNA is TGTGCCACCGGGACAGTGCAGGAGACCCAGTACTTC.